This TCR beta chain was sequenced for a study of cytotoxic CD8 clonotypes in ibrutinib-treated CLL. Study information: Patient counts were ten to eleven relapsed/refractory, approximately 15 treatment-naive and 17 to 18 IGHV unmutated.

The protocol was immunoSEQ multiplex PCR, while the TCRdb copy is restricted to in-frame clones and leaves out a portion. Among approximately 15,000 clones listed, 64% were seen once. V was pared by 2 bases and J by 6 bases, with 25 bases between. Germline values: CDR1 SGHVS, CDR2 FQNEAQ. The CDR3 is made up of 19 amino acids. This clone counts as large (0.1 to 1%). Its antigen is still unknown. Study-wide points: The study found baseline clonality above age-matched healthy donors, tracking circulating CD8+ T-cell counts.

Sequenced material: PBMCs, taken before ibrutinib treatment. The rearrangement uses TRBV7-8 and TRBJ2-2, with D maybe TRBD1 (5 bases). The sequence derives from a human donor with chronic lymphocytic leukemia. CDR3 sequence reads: CASSLQFLWYKGPSGELFF. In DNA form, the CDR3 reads TGTGCCAGCAGCTTACAATTTCTTTGGTACAAGGGGCCATCCGGGGAGCTGTTTTTT.